This is a list of T cell receptor beta chains from one sample in a study of blood T cells in healthy people across ages. TCRdb recomputed calls from the 5' RACE reads with MiXCR, one row per CDR3 protein. The table has approximately 490,000 distinct CDR3 sequences, less than 25% seen once. Another study also made use of these data, one on T cells of mothers and their children.

The sample consisted of blood. These receptors came from a boy aged 10-17 years in good health. Both conserved end residues are part of each CDR3. Each record gives: V gene, clone size, J gene, D gene, CDR3 DNA, CDR3 protein. D genes are given only for firm matches. Some rows mark clone size as missing; the rest say once, few, many or name a class of expanded clone.

V gene: TRBV11-2; clone size: -; J gene: TRBJ2-2; D gene: TRBD2; CDR3 DNA: TGTGCCAGCAGCTTAGATCCGCGGGAGTCCGGGGAGCTGTTTTTT; CDR3 protein: CASSLDPRESGELFF
V gene: TRBV30; clone size: few; J gene: TRBJ1-1; D gene: -; CDR3 DNA: TGTGCCTGGAGTGTAAGGAGGTTCGAAGCTTTCTTT; CDR3 protein: CAWSVRRFEAFF
V gene: TRBV13; clone size: -; J gene: TRBJ2-3; D gene: -; CDR3 DNA: TGTGCCAGCAGCTTAGGAGTTCCAGGGTCTGCAGATACGCAGTATTTT; CDR3 protein: CASSLGVPGSADTQYF
V gene: TRBV6-2/TRBV6-3; clone size: few; J gene: TRBJ2-7; D gene: -; CDR3 DNA: TGTGCCAGCAGTAAACAGGGTCTAGGACGGGAAGGCGAGCAGTACTTC; CDR3 protein: CASSKQGLGREGEQYF
V gene: TRBV7-9; clone size: few; J gene: TRBJ2-5; D gene: TRBD2; CDR3 DNA: TGTGCCAGCAGCCGACTAGCGGGAGGTCAAGAGACCCAGTACTTC; CDR3 protein: CASSRLAGGQETQYF
V gene: TRBV20-1; clone size: -; J gene: TRBJ1-1; D gene: -; CDR3 DNA: TGCAGTGCTAGTAAAGCAAGACGGACTGAAGCTTTCTTT; CDR3 protein: CSASKARRTEAFF
V gene: TRBV2; clone size: -; J gene: TRBJ2-5; D gene: -; CDR3 DNA: TGTGCCAGCAGTGAATATCGTAGCCATCAAGAGACCCAGTACTTC; CDR3 protein: CASSEYRSHQETQYF
V gene: TRBV15; clone size: few; J gene: TRBJ2-1; D gene: -; CDR3 DNA: TGTGCCACCAGCAGAGCCCCTTTTGATGAGCAGTTCTTC; CDR3 protein: CATSRAPFDEQFF
V gene: TRBV10-3; clone size: many; J gene: TRBJ1-2; D gene: TRBD1; CDR3 DNA: TGTGCCATCAGTGAGGCGCTACCGGGACAGGGGAACTATGGCTACACCTTC; CDR3 protein: CAISEALPGQGNYGYTF
V gene: TRBV20-1; clone size: -; J gene: TRBJ2-7; D gene: TRBD2; CDR3 DNA: TGCAGTGCGCCGGCAGCGGGGGAGGGGAGCTACGAGCAGTACTTC; CDR3 protein: CSAPAAGEGSYEQYF
V gene: TRBV2; clone size: few; J gene: TRBJ2-7; D gene: TRBD1; CDR3 DNA: TGTGCCAGCAGTGAAGGAGACAGGGCCTACGAGCAGTACTTC; CDR3 protein: CASSEGDRAYEQYF
V gene: TRBV7-9; clone size: -; J gene: TRBJ1-4; D gene: -; CDR3 DNA: TGTGCCAGCAGCTTATCTAGGGAAAGACTGTTTTTT; CDR3 protein: CASSLSRERLFF
V gene: TRBV5-1; clone size: -; J gene: TRBJ2-1; D gene: -; CDR3 DNA: TGCGCCAGCAGGGGGTCCCTTGAGCAGTTCTTC; CDR3 protein: CASRGSLEQFF
V gene: TRBV2; clone size: few; J gene: TRBJ2-7; D gene: -; CDR3 DNA: TGTGCCAGCAGCGCCGGACGGACCTGGGAGCAGTACTTC; CDR3 protein: CASSAGRTWEQYF
V gene: TRBV4-2; clone size: few; J gene: TRBJ2-6; D gene: -; CDR3 DNA: TGTGCCGGCAGCCAAGTTCCCACGGGGCAGGGAACTGGGGCCAACGTCCTGACTTTC; CDR3 protein: CAGSQVPTGQGTGANVLTF
V gene: TRBV20-1; clone size: few; J gene: TRBJ2-3; D gene: TRBD2; CDR3 DNA: TGCAGTGCAGACGGACTAGCGGGTGGGACTGATAGCACAGATACGCAGTATTTT; CDR3 protein: CSADGLAGGTDSTDTQYF
V gene: TRBV13; clone size: few; J gene: TRBJ2-7; D gene: -; CDR3 DNA: TGTGCCAGCAGCTTAGAGGAAGGTTATTACGAGCAGTACTTC; CDR3 protein: CASSLEEGYYEQYF
V gene: TRBV4-1; clone size: -; J gene: TRBJ2-1; D gene: -; CDR3 DNA: TGCGCCAGCAGCCCGCAGTATACCTACAATGAGCAGTTCTTC; CDR3 protein: CASSPQYTYNEQFF
V gene: TRBV4-3; clone size: few; J gene: TRBJ2-5; D gene: TRBD1; CDR3 DNA: TGCGCCAGCAGCCAGGGGACAGGCCACCAAGAGACCCAGTACTTC; CDR3 protein: CASSQGTGHQETQYF
V gene: TRBV7-2; clone size: -; J gene: TRBJ1-6; D gene: -; CDR3 DNA: TGTGCCAGCAGCTCAGCGGTTCTGGTCTCCTATAATTCACCCCTCCACTTT; CDR3 protein: CASSSAVLVSYNSPLHF
V gene: TRBV4-3; clone size: -; J gene: TRBJ2-7; D gene: -; CDR3 DNA: TGCGCCAGCAGCCAAGATCTGGCGCAGGGCGTCGAGCAGTACTTC; CDR3 protein: CASSQDLAQGVEQYF
V gene: TRBV6-1; clone size: -; J gene: TRBJ2-7; D gene: TRBD1; CDR3 DNA: TGTGCCATACCTTCACTCCGGGACAGCTCCTACGAGCAGTACTTC; CDR3 protein: CAIPSLRDSSYEQYF
V gene: TRBV13; clone size: -; J gene: TRBJ1-1; D gene: -; CDR3 DNA: TGTGCCAGCTCTCCTCGAGTGAACACTGAAGCTTTCTTT; CDR3 protein: CASSPRVNTEAFF
V gene: TRBV10-3; clone size: -; J gene: TRBJ2-5; D gene: -; CDR3 DNA: TGTGCCATCAGCCCTCGGGAAGAGACCCAGTACTTC; CDR3 protein: CAISPREETQYF
V gene: TRBV29-1; clone size: once; J gene: TRBJ1-5; D gene: -; CDR3 DNA: TGCAGCGTTTGGGGTGGAAACCTTAATCAGCCCCAGCATTTT; CDR3 protein: CSVWGGNLNQPQHF
V gene: TRBV7-6; clone size: -; J gene: TRBJ1-3; D gene: -; CDR3 DNA: TGTGCCAGCAGCTTAGTTTCGGGGACCGAAAACACCATATATTTT; CDR3 protein: CASSLVSGTENTIYF
V gene: TRBV9; clone size: few; J gene: TRBJ2-5; D gene: -; CDR3 DNA: TGTGCCAGCAGCGTAGTGAGCGGAAACCAAGAGACCCAGTACTTC; CDR3 protein: CASSVVSGNQETQYF
V gene: TRBV7-2; clone size: -; J gene: TRBJ2-6; D gene: -; CDR3 DNA: TGTGCCAGCAGCTCGAGTGGCCAGGGGTGGGCCCTCTCTGGGGCCAACGTCCTGACTTTC; CDR3 protein: CASSSSGQGWALSGANVLTF
V gene: TRBV12-3/TRBV12-4; clone size: few; J gene: TRBJ2-7; D gene: TRBD1; CDR3 DNA: TGTGCCAGCAGAGAAGCAGGGGGCCCCTACGAGCAGTACTTC; CDR3 protein: CASREAGGPYEQYF
V gene: TRBV6-1; clone size: -; J gene: TRBJ2-1; D gene: TRBD1; CDR3 DNA: TGTGCCAGCAGTCCCGGGACAGTGGCTGAGCAGTTCTTC; CDR3 protein: CASSPGTVAEQFF
V gene: TRBV7-9; clone size: few; J gene: TRBJ1-1; D gene: -; CDR3 DNA: TGTGCCAGCAGCTTTCGGAGTATGAGTGAAGCTTTCTTT; CDR3 protein: CASSFRSMSEAFF
V gene: TRBV9; clone size: few; J gene: TRBJ2-5; D gene: -; CDR3 DNA: TGTGCCAGCAGCGTATCGGGCAGAAGCCAAGAGACCCAGTACTTC; CDR3 protein: CASSVSGRSQETQYF
V gene: TRBV28; clone size: few; J gene: TRBJ1-5; D gene: -; CDR3 DNA: TGTGCCACCGAGGGGCTTAATCAGCCCCAGCATTTT; CDR3 protein: CATEGLNQPQHF
V gene: TRBV7-9; clone size: few; J gene: TRBJ2-1; D gene: TRBD2; CDR3 DNA: TGTGCCAGCAGCGCAAGCGGGGCCGCCTACAATGAGCAGTTCTTC; CDR3 protein: CASSASGAAYNEQFF
V gene: TRBV19; clone size: few; J gene: TRBJ1-5; D gene: TRBD1; CDR3 DNA: TGTGCCAGTAGTAACCCGAGACAGGGTTGCAATCAGCCCCAGCATTTT; CDR3 protein: CASSNPRQGCNQPQHF
V gene: TRBV29-1; clone size: -; J gene: TRBJ2-3; D gene: -; CDR3 DNA: TGCAGCGTCCGTTGGGACCCCGGCACAGATACGCAGTATTTT; CDR3 protein: CSVRWDPGTDTQYF
V gene: TRBV9; clone size: few; J gene: TRBJ2-7; D gene: TRBD1; CDR3 DNA: TGTGCCAGCAGCGTAGCGCCCACGGGGACAGGGGCCTACGAGCAGTACTTC; CDR3 protein: CASSVAPTGTGAYEQYF
V gene: TRBV20-1; clone size: few; J gene: TRBJ2-7; D gene: TRBD2; CDR3 DNA: TGCAGTGCATCTCCGGGACTAGCGAGTGAGCAGTACTTC; CDR3 protein: CSASPGLASEQYF
V gene: TRBV9; clone size: -; J gene: TRBJ2-3; D gene: -; CDR3 DNA: TGTGCCAGCAGCGTAGGTCAGCTCACAGATACGCAGTATTTT; CDR3 protein: CASSVGQLTDTQYF
V gene: TRBV9; clone size: -; J gene: TRBJ2-7; D gene: -; CDR3 DNA: TGTGCCAGCAGCGTAGAGGTCAAGGCCTACGAGCAGTACTTC; CDR3 protein: CASSVEVKAYEQYF
V gene: TRBV27; clone size: -; J gene: TRBJ1-6; D gene: -; CDR3 DNA: TGTGCCAGCAGTTTCTCCGCACGATACTCCTATAATTCACCCCTCCACTTT; CDR3 protein: CASSFSARYSYNSPLHF